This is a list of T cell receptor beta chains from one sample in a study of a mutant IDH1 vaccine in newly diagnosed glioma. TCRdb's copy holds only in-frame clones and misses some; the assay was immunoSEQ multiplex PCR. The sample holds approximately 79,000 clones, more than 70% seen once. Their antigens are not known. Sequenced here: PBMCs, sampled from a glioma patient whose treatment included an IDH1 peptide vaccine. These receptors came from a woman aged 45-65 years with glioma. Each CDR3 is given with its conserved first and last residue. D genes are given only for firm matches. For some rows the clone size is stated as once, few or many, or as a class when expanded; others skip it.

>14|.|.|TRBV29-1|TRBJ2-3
TGCACCACCGTCGGGGACCAGAGCACAGATACGCAGTATTTT
CTTVGDQSTDTQYF
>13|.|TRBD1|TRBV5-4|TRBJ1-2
TGTGCCAGCAGCTGGACAGGGGACTATGGCTACACCTTC
CASSWTGDYGYTF
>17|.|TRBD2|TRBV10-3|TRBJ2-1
TGTGCCATCAGTGAGTCAATCGGACTAGCGGCCTACAATGAGCAGTTCTTC
CAISESIGLAAYNEQFF
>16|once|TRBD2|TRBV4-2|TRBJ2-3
TGTGCCAGCAGCCAATTTAGCGGGTCCCGCACAGATACGCAGTATTTT
CASSQFSGSRTDTQYF
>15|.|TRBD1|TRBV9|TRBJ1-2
TGTGCCAGCAGACCCCAAACAGGGGACTCGGTTGGCTACACCTTC
CASRPQTGDSVGYTF
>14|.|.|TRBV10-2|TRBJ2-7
TGCGCCAGCAGGAGGGCAGTAGCACCCTACGAGCAGTACTTC
CASRRAVAPYEQYF
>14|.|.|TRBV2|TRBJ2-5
TGTGCCAGCAGTGATCAGCGGCAATACGAGACCCAGTACTTC
CASSDQRQYETQYF
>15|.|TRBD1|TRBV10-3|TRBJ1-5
TGTGCCATCAGTGGGGACAGCCCCTTGGGGCAGCCCCAGCATTTT
CAISGDSPLGQPQHF
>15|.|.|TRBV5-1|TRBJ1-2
TGCGCCAGCAGCGTGAGTGGGTGGGGAAACTATGGCTACACCTTC
CASSVSGWGNYGYTF
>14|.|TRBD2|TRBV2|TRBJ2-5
TGTGCCAGCAGTGAAGAACTAGCGGGAATTACCCAGTACTTC
CASSEELAGITQYF
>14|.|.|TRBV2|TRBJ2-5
TGTGCCAGCAGTGGACCCGGGGGTAGCGAGACCCAGTACTTC
CASSGPGGSETQYF
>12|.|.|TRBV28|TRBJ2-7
TGTGCCAGCAGTTTACCAGGCTACGAGCAGTACTTC
CASSLPGYEQYF
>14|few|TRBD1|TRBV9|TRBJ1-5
TGTGCCAGCAGCGTATTGACAGGGTCCCAGCCCCAGCATTTT
CASSVLTGSQPQHF
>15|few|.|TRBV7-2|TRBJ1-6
TGTGCCAGCAGCTCTTTGTCGAGGGGAACTTCACCCCTCCACTTT
CASSSLSRGTSPLHF
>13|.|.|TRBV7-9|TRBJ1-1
TGTGCCAGCAGCAAACAGGGAGGCACTGAAGCTTTCTTT
CASSKQGGTEAFF
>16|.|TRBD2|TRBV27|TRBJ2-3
TGTGCCAGCAGTTTAAGGGCGGGAGTTATAGGAGATACGCAGTATTTT
CASSLRAGVIGDTQYF
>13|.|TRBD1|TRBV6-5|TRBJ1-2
TGTGCCAGCAGCCGACAGGGGGCGCGGGGCTACACCTTC
CASSRQGARGYTF
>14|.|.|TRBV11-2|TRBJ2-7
TGTGCCAGCAGCACGACGTGGAGACCCTACGAGCAGTACTTC
CASSTTWRPYEQYF
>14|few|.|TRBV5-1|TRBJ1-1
TGCGCCAGCAGCTTGGGCGCATGGGACACTGAAGCTTTCTTT
CASSLGAWDTEAFF
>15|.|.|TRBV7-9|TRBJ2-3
TGTGCCAGCAGCTTTCCTCAGGGTACGACAGATACGCAGTATTTT
CASSFPQGTTDTQYF
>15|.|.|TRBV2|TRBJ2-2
TGTGCCAGCAGATCTAGGGACTCTAACACCGGGGAGCTGTTTTTT
CASRSRDSNTGELFF
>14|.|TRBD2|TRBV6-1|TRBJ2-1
TGTGCCAGCAGTGAAGAACTAGCGGCCAATGAGCAGTTCTTC
CASSEELAANEQFF
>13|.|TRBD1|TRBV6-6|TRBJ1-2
TGTGCCAGCAGGGGGACAGGGGCAAGTGGCTACACCTTC
CASRGTGASGYTF
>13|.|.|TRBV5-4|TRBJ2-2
TGTGCCAGCAGCTTGGCAGGGCCCGGGGAGCTGTTTTTT
CASSLAGPGELFF
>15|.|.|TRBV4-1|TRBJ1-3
TGCGCCAGCAGCCAATTTAGGAGAGGGGGAAACACCATATATTTT
CASSQFRRGGNTIYF
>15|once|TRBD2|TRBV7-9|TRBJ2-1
TGTGCCAGCAGCTCTGGACTAGCAGAGTACAATGAGCAGTTCTTC
CASSSGLAEYNEQFF
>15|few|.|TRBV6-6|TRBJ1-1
TGTGCCAGCAGTTACGCGGTGGGACGGTACACTGAAGCTTTCTTT
CASSYAVGRYTEAFF
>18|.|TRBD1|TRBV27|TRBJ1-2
TGTGCCAGCAGTTCTGCCCGGACAGGGAACATTCGGGGCTATGGCTACACCTTC
CASSSARTGNIRGYGYTF
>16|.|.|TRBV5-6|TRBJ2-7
TGTGCCAGCAGCCAGCGTTTCAGGGGAAACTCCTACGAGCAGTACTTC
CASSQRFRGNSYEQYF
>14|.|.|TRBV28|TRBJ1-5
TGTGCCAGCAGTCAATTCCGGGACCTTCAGCCCCAGCATTTT
CASSQFRDLQPQHF
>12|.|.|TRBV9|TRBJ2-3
TGTGCCAGCGGGAGGGGGACAGATACGCAGTATTTT
CASGRGTDTQYF
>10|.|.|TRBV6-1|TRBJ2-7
TGTGCCAGCAGTGAGAGTCCCAAGTACTTC
CASSESPKYF
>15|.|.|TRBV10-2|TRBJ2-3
TGCGCCAGCGAGTACGAGACGGCGTTCACAGATACGCAGTATTTT
CASEYETAFTDTQYF
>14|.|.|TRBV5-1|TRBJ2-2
TGCGCCAGCAGCTTGGACCCTACCACCGGGGAGCTGTTTTTT
CASSLDPTTGELFF
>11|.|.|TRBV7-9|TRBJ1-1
TGTGCCAGCAACAGGGACACTGAAGCTTTCTTT
CASNRDTEAFF
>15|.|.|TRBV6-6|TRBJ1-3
TGTGCCAGCACGACCACTCCAGGGAACGGAAACACCATATATTTT
CASTTTPGNGNTIYF
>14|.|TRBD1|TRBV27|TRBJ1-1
TGTGCCAGCAGTTTGGGGACAGGGGTCACTGAAGCTTTCTTT
CASSLGTGVTEAFF
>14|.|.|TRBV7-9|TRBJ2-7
TGTGCCAGCAGCGGGTGGGACACCTATTACGAGCAGTACTTC
CASSGWDTYYEQYF
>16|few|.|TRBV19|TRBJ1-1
TGTGCCAGTACCCCCGGCAGTGCCTTTCGGAACACTGAAGCTTTCTTT
CASTPGSAFRNTEAFF
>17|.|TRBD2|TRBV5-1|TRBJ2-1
TGCGCCAGCAGCCATGGACTAGCGGGTATCTCCTACAATGAGCAGTTCTTC
CASSHGLAGISYNEQFF
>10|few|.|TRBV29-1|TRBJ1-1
TGCAGCGTTGGGTGGACAGAGGCTTTCTTT
CSVGWTEAFF
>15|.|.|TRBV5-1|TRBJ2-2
TGCGCCAGCAGCTTCGGACAGAGGGCCACCGGGGAGCTGTTTTTT
CASSFGQRATGELFF
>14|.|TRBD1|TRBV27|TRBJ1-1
TGTGCCAGCAGGGCCGTGACAGGGGGCACTGAAGCTTTCTTT
CASRAVTGGTEAFF
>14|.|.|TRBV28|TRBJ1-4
TGTGCCAGCAGCCGACTACTCGGAGACGAAAAACTGTTTTTT
CASSRLLGDEKLFF
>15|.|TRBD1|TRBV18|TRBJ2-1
TGTGCCAGCTCACGCTACTGGACAGGCGACAATGAGCAGTTCTTC
CASSRYWTGDNEQFF
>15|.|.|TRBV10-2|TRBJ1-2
TGCGCCAGCAGTGATCGAAGGCGGAAGGGCTATGGCTACACCTTC
CASSDRRRKGYGYTF
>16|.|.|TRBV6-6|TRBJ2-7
TGTGCCAGCAGTCCACCCGGACAGCGGCGGAACCACGAGCAGTACTTC
CASSPPGQRRNHEQYF
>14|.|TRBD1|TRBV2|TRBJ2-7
TGTGCCAGCAGACAGGACAGGGTCTCCTACGAGCAGTACTTC
CASRQDRVSYEQYF